A single sample gave rise to the 30 T cell receptor beta chains below, sequenced in a study of cytomegalovirus exposure and HLA in healthy donors. In the PCR, 60 Vbeta and 13 Jbeta primers were used. TCRdb's copy holds only in-frame clones and misses some; the assay was immunoSEQ multiplex PCR. The data show about 110,000 clones, around 79% seen once. The source material was PBMCs. Every receptor here comes from a woman in her thirties in good health and CMV-seronegative.

V usage is TRBV4-1 and J usage is TRBJ2-3; tentatively, D is TRBD1 (5 bases). The CDR3 is 15 amino acids. Germline CDR1 and CDR2: MGHRA and YSYEKL. The V end lost 2 bases, the J end lost 1 base, and 10 bases lay between the germline ends. The CDR3 DNA sequence: TGCGCCAGCAGCCAATTTGCCAGGGGCACAGATACGCAGTATTTT. Encoded protein: CASSQFARGTDTQYF.

This chain's CDR3 is CASSGTSGSYNEQFF. In DNA form, the CDR3 reads TGCGCCAGCAGCGGTACTAGCGGGAGCTACAATGAGCAGTTCTTC. The rearrangement joins TRBV4-1 to TRBJ2-1, with 11 positions matching TRBD2. The germline V gene has CDR1 MGHRA and CDR2 YSYEKL. The J segment lost 3 bases and the V segment lost 5 bases, leaving 3 bases of the junction unmatched. This CDR3 has 15 amino acids.

The chain uses TRBV10-1 and TRBJ1-2, with TRBD1 matching 10 bases. Germline V gene lookup returns CDR1 WNHNN and CDR2 SYGVQD (reference sequence). The CDR3 has 13 residues. The V gene end was trimmed by 4 bases and the J gene end by 5 bases; junction bases not matched to a gene: 1. The CDR3 protein is CASSGTGGYGYTF. DNA for the CDR3: TGCGCCAGCAGTGGGACAGGGGGTTATGGCTACACCTTC.

The chain joins TRBV11-2 to TRBJ2-7, with D tentatively TRBD1 (6 bases). CDR1 and CDR2 (germline): SGHAT, FQNNGV. Trimming removed 1 base from V and 1 base from J, with 8 bases in between. The CDR3 extends over 14 amino acids. CDR3 in DNA: TGTGCCAGCAGCTTAGGGACAGTTTCCTACGAGCAGTACTTC. Its protein is CASSLGTVSYEQYF. The full variable domain, in which reference TRBV11-2 and TRBJ2-7 provide the parts outside the CDR3, is EAGVAQSPRYKIIEKRQSVAFWCNPISGHATLYWYQQILGQGPKLLIQFQNNGVVDDSQLPKDRFSAERLKGVDSTLKIQPAKLEDSAVYLCASSLGTVSYEQYFGPGTRLTVT.

Concerning this clone itself: Other DNA sequences in this sample translate to the same CDR3. The rearrangement uses TRBV10-3 and TRBJ1-5; 8 bases fit TRBD1. The junction had 4 bases not matched to a gene; V was cut back by 3 bases and J by 3 bases. This CDR3 region has 15 residues. Germline V gives CDR1 ENHRY, CDR2 SYGVKD. CDR3 DNA: TGTGCCATCAGTGAAGGGACAGGCGTCAATCAGCCCCAGCATTTT. It codes for CAISEGTGVNQPQHF.

In this sample, this clone turned up a few times. The chain recombines TRBV4-3 with TRBJ1-1; D gene unclear. Trimming took off 0 bases at V and 1 base at J, with 6 bases between the two ends. The CDR3 sequence is 14 residues long. CDR1 and CDR2 from the germline V gene are LGHNA and YSLEER. CDR3 protein: CASSQDFGNTEAFF. CDR3 DNA sequence: TGCGCCAGCAGCCAAGATTTCGGGAACACTGAAGCTTTCTTT.

This chain links TRBV19 with TRBJ2-3, with 11 nucleotides matching TRBD1. This CDR3 region has 14 residues. In germline, CDR1 is LNHDA, CDR2 SQIVND (reference sequence). With V trimmed by 5 bases and J by 7 bases, 5 bases remained unmatched. The CDR3 loop is CASSSGTGGYTQYF. Written as DNA, the CDR3 is TGTGCCAGTAGTTCCGGGACAGGGGGTTATACGCAGTATTTT.

The chain joins TRBV15 to TRBJ1-5, with 7 bases that match TRBD1. The ends lost 1 base at V and 6 bases at J; junction bases unmatched: 0. Germline CDR1 LNHNV, CDR2 YYDKDF (reference sequence). This CDR3 comprises 13 residues. In nucleotides, the CDR3 is TGTGCCACCAGCAGAGGACAGGGTCAGCCCCAGCATTTT. It specifies CATSRGQGQPQHF.

The chain combines TRBV2 with TRBJ2-4; the match to TRBD1 covers 8 bases. J lost 6 bases, V lost 6 bases, and 13 bases had no gene match. The CDR3 is 16 residues long. Germline V gene data show CDR1 as SNHLY and CDR2 as FYNNEI. CDR3 in amino acids: CASRNQGALGTNIQYF. Here the CDR3 DNA reads TGTGCCAGCAGGAATCAGGGGGCGTTGGGTACAAACATTCAGTACTTC.

This clone has more than one count but fewer than ten. This chain uses TRBV9 with TRBJ2-5; weak D call: TRBD1 (5 bases). The CDR3 is 14 residues long. In germline, CDR1 is SGDLS, CDR2 YYNGEE. V lost 0 bases and J 4 bases, leaving 10 bases between the germline ends. The CDR3 nucleotides are TGTGCCAGCAGCGTAGGCCAGGGAAGAGAGACCCAGTACTTC. Protein: CASSVGQGRETQYF.

The V gene is TRBV7-9, the J gene TRBJ2-3; 10 nucleotides match TRBD2. CDR1 is SEHNR, CDR2 FQNEAQ, per germline (reference sequence). V was pared by 5 bases and J by 1 base, with 6 bases of the junction left unmatched. This CDR3 has 16 amino acids. The chain's CDR3 is CASSPRTSGGTDTQYF. The DNA of the CDR3 is TGTGCCAGCAGCCCCCGGACTAGCGGAGGCACAGATACGCAGTATTTT. Combining the CDR3 with reference TRBV7-9 and TRBJ2-3 gives the whole variable domain DTGVSQNPRHKITKRGQNVTFRCDPISEHNRLYWYRQTLGQGPEFLTYFQNEAQLEKSRLLSDRFSAERPKGSFSTLEIQRTEQGDSAMYLCASSPRTSGGTDTQYFGPGTRLTVL.

V usage is TRBV4-3 and J usage is TRBJ2-7; D gene unclear. CDR1 is LGHNA, CDR2 YSLEER, per germline. V gave up 0 bases and J gave up 3 bases, with 12 bases separating them. The CDR3 length is 15 residues. The CDR3 is CASSQDTSPIYEQYF. The DNA of the CDR3 is TGCGCCAGCAGCCAAGACACAAGTCCGATCTACGAGCAGTACTTC.

The chain couples TRBV11-2 to TRBJ1-1; TRBD1 agrees at 9 bases. CDR3 length equals 13 residues. Germline CDR1 SGHAT, CDR2 FQNNGV. The trim removed 5 bases at V and 6 bases at J, leaving 4 bases unmatched. CDR3 sequence (DNA): TGTGCCAGCAGCCCGGACAGGGGCGCTGAAGCTTTCTTT. Translated, it gives CASSPDRGAEAFF.

The CDR3 DNA sequence: TGTGCCAGCAGCAAAGCCCGGGTCGAAAAACTGTTTTTT. This translates into CASSKARVEKLFF. The chain recombines TRBV21-1 with TRBJ1-4. TRBV21-1 is described as a pseudogene. The CDR3 has 13 residues.

The chain combines TRBV5-1 with TRBJ1-2; a possible D gene is TRBD1 (5 bases). Germline loops: CDR1 SGHRS, CDR2 YFSETQ. Trimming cost V 0 bases and J 6 bases, with 12 bases left between them. The CDR3 covers 14 residues. The CDR3 here is CASSLASRANGYTF. The DNA of the CDR3 is TGCGCCAGCAGCTTGGCGTCCAGGGCCAATGGCTACACCTTC.

V gene TRBV27 combines with J gene TRBJ2-7; 8 bases match TRBD1. After removal of 6 bases from V and 6 bases from J, the junction contained 10 bases not matched to a gene. CDR1 is MNHEY and CDR2 is SMNVEV in the germline V gene (reference sequence). The CDR3 spans 14 residues. The CDR3: CASSQTGVLSEQYF. DNA of the CDR3: TGTGCCAGCAGCCAGACAGGGGTGCTGTCCGAGCAGTACTTC.

The chain links TRBV7-8 to TRBJ2-1; the D gene is possibly TRBD1 (6 bases). The V and J ends lost 8 bases and 4 bases respectively, with 15 bases between them. Germline CDR1 is SGHVS and CDR2 is FQNEAQ. The CDR3 length is 14 residues. CDR3 in DNA: TGTGCCAGCTATTTGCAGGGGTCTTACAATGAGCAGTTCTTC. Protein: CASYLQGSYNEQFF.

The rearrangement links TRBV7-3 to TRBJ1-2; no definite D call. From germline, CDR1 is SGHTA and CDR2 FQGTGA. V lost 1 base and J lost 8, with 11 bases in between. This CDR3 is 13 amino acids long. For the CDR3, the DNA is TGTGCCAGCAGCTTAAGGGCAGGTTCAGGCTACACCTTC. As protein: CASSLRAGSGYTF.

The chain combines TRBV7-6 with TRBJ2-3; 12 positions match TRBD2. V gave up 1 base and J gave up 4 bases; unmatched junction bases: 12. The CDR3 extends over 19 amino acids. From germline, CDR1 is SGHVS and CDR2 FNYEAQ. DNA for the CDR3: TGTGCCAGCAGCTTAGGGGGGGGACTAGCGGGTTACCGCGCAGATACGCAGTATTTT. Protein product: CASSLGGGLAGYRADTQYF. The entire variable domain, with the rest obtained from reference TRBV7-6 and TRBJ2-3, is as follows: GAGVSQSPRYKVTKRGQDVALRCDPISGHVSLYWYRQALGQGPEFLTYFNYEAQQDKSGLPNDRFSAERPEGSISTLTIQRTEQRDSAMYRCASSLGGGLAGYRADTQYFGPGTRLTVL.

Only one count was recorded for this clone. The same CDR3 is also encoded by other DNA sequences in this sample. The chain has TRBV9 and TRBJ2-7, with a weak D call TRBD2 (6 bases). Germline CDR1 reads SGDLS; CDR2 reads YYNGEE. The V and J ends lost 2 bases and 1 base respectively, with 10 bases between them. This CDR3 is built from 14 residues. In DNA, the CDR3 is TGTGCCAGCAGCGTTGGGGGGTCGTCCTACGAGCAGTACTTC. Translated: CASSVGGSSYEQYF.

The chain employs TRBV10-3 and TRBJ1-4, with TRBD1 matching 9 bases. Germline V gene lookup returns CDR1 ENHRY and CDR2 SYGVKD. The CDR3 is 14 amino acids. The CDR3 loop reads CATWPGTGREKLFF. In DNA form, the CDR3 reads TGTGCTACCTGGCCCGGGACAGGGCGTGAAAAACTGTTTTTT.

A single count supports this clone. The chain couples TRBV7-2 to TRBJ2-2, with 10 bases aligning to TRBD2. Looked up from germline, CDR1 is SGHTA and CDR2 is FQGNSA. V was pared by 5 bases and J by 8 bases, with 8 bases of the junction left unmatched. CDR3 length equals 15 residues. As DNA, the CDR3 is TGTGCCAGCAGCCCCTACCGGACTAGCGGTGGGGAGCTGTTTTTT. The encoded protein is CASSPYRTSGGELFF.

The chain combines TRBV6-1 with TRBJ2-7, with 8 bases lining up with TRBD1. CDR1 is MNHNS and CDR2 is SASEGT in the germline V gene. Trimming removed 6 bases from V and 3 bases from J; junction bases left unmatched: 7. The CDR3 totals 14 residues. CDR3 protein: CASRERDRFYEQYF. CDR3 DNA: TGTGCCAGCAGGGAGAGGGACAGGTTCTACGAGCAGTACTTC.

A single count supports this clone. V usage is TRBV27 and J usage is TRBJ1-4; TRBD1 matches at 7 bases. CDR1 is MNHEY, CDR2 SMNVEV, per germline (reference sequence). CDR3 length: 14 amino acids. J was trimmed by 7 bases and V by 4 bases; bases with no gene match: 6. CDR3 sequence: CASSYHRGGEKLFF. In nucleotides, the CDR3 is TGTGCCAGCAGTTATCACAGGGGTGGTGAAAAACTGTTTTTT.

The chain employs TRBV30 and TRBJ2-3; no clear D. The germline gives CDR1 GTSNPN, CDR2 SVGIG (reference sequence). V was shortened by 0 bases and J by 3 bases, with 10 bases between the two germline ends. This CDR3 is 14 amino acids long. CDR3 coding DNA: TGTGCCTGGAGTGTACGGTCCAAAACAGATACGCAGTATTTT. This gives the protein CAWSVRSKTDTQYF.

CDR3 loop: CAWSVQKGRLTLAYEQYF. In DNA form, the CDR3 reads TGTGCCTGGAGTGTACAAAAGGGGCGCTTAACTCTCGCCTACGAGCAGTACTTC. The chain has TRBV30 and TRBJ2-7; possible D gene TRBD1, 5 bases. Germline-derived CDR1 and CDR2 are GTSNPN and SVGIG (reference sequence). V was shortened by 0 bases and J by 2 bases, with 23 bases between the two germline ends. CDR3 length equals 18 residues.

This sequence joins TRBV4-1 and TRBJ2-7, with TRBD1 as a possible D gene (6 bases). This CDR3 comprises 13 residues. CDR1 is MGHRA, CDR2 YSYEKL, per germline. V lost 2 bases to trimming and J lost 4 bases, with 9 bases between them. Here the CDR3 reads CASSQQTGYEQYF. The CDR3 nucleotides read TGCGCCAGCAGCCAACAGACAGGTTACGAGCAGTACTTC.

The chain has TRBV27 and TRBJ1-5, with D uncertain. The germline V gene encodes CDR1 MNHEY and CDR2 SMNVEV (reference sequence). This CDR3 spans 12 amino acids. The V end was cut by 10 bases, the J end by 2 bases, with 9 bases between. The CDR3 DNA reads TGTGCCACCGGCGAGGGCAATCAGCCCCAGCATTTT. It yields the protein CATGEGNQPQHF.

This clone was recorded a few times. V and J are TRBV6-5 and TRBJ2-2, with 7 bases identical to TRBD1. This CDR3 has 15 residues. The germline gives CDR1 MNHEY, CDR2 SVGAGI. The trim removed 6 bases at V and 3 bases at J, leaving 7 bases unmatched. The CDR3 here is CASSTDRSDTGELFF. Written as DNA, the CDR3 is TGTGCCAGCAGCACGGACAGGAGTGACACCGGGGAGCTGTTTTTT.

The J gene is TRBJ2-7, the V gene TRBV4-1; TRBD1 matches 12 bases. CDR3 length: 15 amino acids. V was pared by 5 bases and J by 5 bases, with 7 bases of the junction left unmatched. From germline, CDR1 is MGHRA and CDR2 YSYEKL. The CDR3: CASSSTGTGGHEQYF. CDR3 nucleotides: TGCGCCAGCAGCTCTACCGGGACAGGGGGCCACGAGCAGTACTTC.